These 9 T cell receptor beta chains originate from one sample sequenced in a study of T cell responses to AZD1222 COVID-19 vaccine. Data came from immunoSEQ multiplex PCR; TCRdb stores just in-frame clones and leaves some out. The sample has around 89,000 clones; just over 90% are singletons. The sequenced sample was peripheral blood, obtained on day 0 of AZD1222 vaccination. The source is an adult in good health.

The chain uses TRBV18 and TRBJ2-7; 7 positions match TRBD1. The CDR3 has 15 residues. The V segment lost 2 bases and the J segment 5 bases; nucleotides outside the gene matches: 9. Germline assignment: CDR1 KGHSH and CDR2 LQKENI. CDR3 coding DNA: TGTGCCAGCTCACCATCGAGTAGGGGGCGCGACGAGCAGTACTTC. Its translation is CASSPSSRGRDEQYF.

This clone was found once. The genes are TRBV19 and TRBJ2-5; 9 nucleotides align to TRBD2. The ends lost 4 bases at V and 5 bases at J; junction bases unmatched: 5. CDR1 is LNHDA, CDR2 SQIVND, per germline (reference sequence). This CDR3 has 14 amino acids. This CDR3 reads CASSSGGAGETQYF. CDR3 bases: TGTGCCAGTAGTAGCGGGGGGGCAGGGGAGACCCAGTACTTC. Based on the CDR3 plus reference TRBV19 and TRBJ2-5, the full variable domain is DGGITQSPKYLFRKEGQNVTLSCEQNLNHDAMYWYRQDPGQGLRLIYYSQIVNDFQKGDIAEGYSVSREKKESFPLTVTSAQKNPTAFYLCASSSGGAGETQYFGPGTRLLVL.

The chain couples TRBV19 to TRBJ2-1; the D gene is possibly TRBD2 (6 bases). CDR3 length equals 18 residues. The germline V and J ends were trimmed by 5 bases and 8 bases, with 28 bases remaining between them. Germline V gene data show CDR1 as LNHDA and CDR2 as SQIVND (reference sequence). The CDR3: CASSELGSPGDWIDEQFF. CDR3 DNA sequence: TGTGCCAGTAGTGAATTGGGATCTCCGGGGGACTGGATCGATGAGCAGTTCTTC.

V usage is TRBV6-5 and J usage is TRBJ2-7, with D possibly TRBD2 on 5 matching bases. The CDR3 totals 13 residues. Trimming shortened V by 2 bases and J by 6 bases, and 11 bases separated the two germline ends. Germline-derived CDR1 and CDR2 are MNHEY and SVGAGI. CDR3 protein: CASSYGPGFEQYF. The CDR3 DNA reads TGTGCCAGCAGTTACGGTCCGGGATTCGAGCAGTACTTC.

The table lists this clone with a count of one. This chain joins TRBV24-1 and TRBJ2-1; no reliable D call. Trimming stripped 4 bases from V and 4 bases from J, with 4 bases between. The CDR3 is made up of 12 amino acids. The germline V gene encodes CDR1 KGHDR and CDR2 SFDVKD. The CDR3 protein is CATSDQYNEQFF. Here the CDR3 DNA reads TGTGCCACCAGTGACCAGTACAATGAGCAGTTCTTC.

This chain joins TRBV6-6 and TRBJ2-6, with D uncertain. From germline, CDR1 is MNHNY and CDR2 SVGAGI (reference sequence). The ends were cut back, 7 bases at V and 1 base at J, with 11 bases in the middle. The CDR3 totals 15 residues. In nucleotides, the CDR3 is TGTGCCAGCATCGAGTGGGTTTCTGGGGCCAACGTCCTGACTTTC. It codes for CASIEWVSGANVLTF.

This clone was recorded only once. V and J are TRBV7-2 and TRBJ2-5, with D perhaps matching TRBD1 (5 bases). The CDR3 consists of 13 residues. Germline loops: CDR1 SGHTA, CDR2 FQGNSA. Trimming took 3 bases from V and 1 from J, leaving 6 bases between them. The CDR3 sequence: CASSFQGQETQYF. The CDR3 bases are TGTGCCAGCAGCTTCCAGGGCCAAGAGACCCAGTACTTC.

The rearrangement links TRBV5-1 to TRBJ2-6; weak D call: TRBD1 (5 bases). Trimming shortened V by 0 bases and J by 4 bases, and 11 bases separated the two germline ends. This CDR3 spans 16 amino acids. Germline CDR1 and CDR2: SGHRS and YFSETQ. CDR3 nucleotides: TGCGCCAGCAGCTTGGTGGCGACAGACGGGGCCAACGTCCTGACTTTC. It yields the protein CASSLVATDGANVLTF.

This clone occurred a few times. V gene TRBV28 combines with J gene TRBJ1-3; 9 positions match TRBD1. V trimming: 5 bases; J trimming: 12 bases; junction bases outside the gene matches: 8. Germline CDR1 is MDHEN and CDR2 is SYDVKM. The CDR3 totals 13 residues. CDR3 nucleotide sequence: TGTGCCAGCAGTCTATCACAGGGGGCGGTCATATATTTT. Translation: CASSLSQGAVIYF. The entire variable domain, with the rest obtained from reference TRBV28 and TRBJ1-3, is as follows: DVKVTQSSRYLVKRTGEKVFLECVQDMDHENMFWYRQDPGLGLRLIYFSYDVKMKEKGDIPEGYSVSREKKERFSLILESASTNQTSMYLCASSLSQGAVIYFGEGSWLTVV.